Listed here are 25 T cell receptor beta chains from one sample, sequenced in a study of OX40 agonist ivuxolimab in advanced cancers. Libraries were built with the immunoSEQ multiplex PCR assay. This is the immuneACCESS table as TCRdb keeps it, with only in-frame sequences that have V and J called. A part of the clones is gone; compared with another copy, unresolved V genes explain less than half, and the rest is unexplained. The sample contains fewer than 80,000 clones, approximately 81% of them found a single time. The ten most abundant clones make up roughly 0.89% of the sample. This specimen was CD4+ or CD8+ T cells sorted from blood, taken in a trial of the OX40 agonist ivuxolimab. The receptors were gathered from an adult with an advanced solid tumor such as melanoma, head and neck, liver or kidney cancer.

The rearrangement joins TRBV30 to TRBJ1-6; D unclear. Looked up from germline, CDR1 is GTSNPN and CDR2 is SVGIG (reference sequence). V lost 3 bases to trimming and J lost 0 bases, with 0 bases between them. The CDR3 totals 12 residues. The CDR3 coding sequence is TGTGCCTGGAGCTCCTATAATTCACCCCTCCACTTT. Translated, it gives CAWSSYNSPLHF.

The CDR3 nucleotides are TGCGCCAGCAGTGCGCGACTAGCGGGAGCTGTGGGCTCCTACAATGAGCAGTTCTTC. Translation gives CASSARLAGAVGSYNEQFF. The chain is built from TRBV4-3 and TRBJ2-1, with 12 bases lining up with TRBD2. Germline V lookup: CDR1 LGHNA, CDR2 YSLEER. This CDR3 contains 19 residues. Trimming cost V 6 bases and J 0 bases; bases outside gene matches: 12.

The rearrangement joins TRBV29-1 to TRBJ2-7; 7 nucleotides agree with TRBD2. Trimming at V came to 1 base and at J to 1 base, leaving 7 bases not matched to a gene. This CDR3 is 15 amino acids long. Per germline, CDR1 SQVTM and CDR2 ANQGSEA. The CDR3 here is CSVEGLGEGSYEQYF. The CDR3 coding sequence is TGCAGCGTTGAAGGTCTTGGGGAGGGATCCTACGAGCAGTACTTC.

The CDR3 sequence is CASSPTALSYNEQFF. The CDR3 DNA reads TGTGCCAGCAGCCCGACCGCCTTATCCTACAATGAGCAGTTCTTC. The rearrangement uses TRBV11-2 and TRBJ2-1; no reliable D call. The ends were cut back, 5 bases at V and 1 base at J, with 12 bases in the middle. In germline, CDR1 is SGHAT, CDR2 FQNNGV. This CDR3 is 15 amino acids long.

The CDR3 loop reads CAITMGQGVTEAFF. For the CDR3, the DNA is TGTGCCATCACCATGGGACAGGGGGTAACTGAAGCTTTCTTT. The chain carries TRBV10-3 and TRBJ1-1; TRBD1 aligns across 11 bases. The V gene's germline CDR1 is ENHRY and CDR2 SYGVKD. The ends lost 7 bases at V and 5 bases at J; junction bases unmatched: 6. The CDR3 totals 14 residues.

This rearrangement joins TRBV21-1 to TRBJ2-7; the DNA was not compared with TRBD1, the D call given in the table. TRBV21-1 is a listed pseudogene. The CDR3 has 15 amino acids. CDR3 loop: CASSPDGWGLYEQYF. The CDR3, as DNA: TGTGCCAGCAGCCCGGACGGGTGGGGCCTCTACGAGCAGTACTTC.

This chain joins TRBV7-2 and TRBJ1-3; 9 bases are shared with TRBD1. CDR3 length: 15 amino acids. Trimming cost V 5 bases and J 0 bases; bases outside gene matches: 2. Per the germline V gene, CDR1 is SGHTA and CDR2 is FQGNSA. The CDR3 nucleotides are TGTGCCAGCAGCCTGGGACAGGGCTCTGGAAACACCATATATTTT. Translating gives CASSLGQGSGNTIYF.

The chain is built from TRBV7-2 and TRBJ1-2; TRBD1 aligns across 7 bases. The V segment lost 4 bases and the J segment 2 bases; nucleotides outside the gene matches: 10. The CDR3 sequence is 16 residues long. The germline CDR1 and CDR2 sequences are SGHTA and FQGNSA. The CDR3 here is CASSSDRAQANYGYTF. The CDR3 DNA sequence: TGTGCCAGCAGCTCCGACAGGGCGCAGGCAAACTATGGCTACACCTTC.

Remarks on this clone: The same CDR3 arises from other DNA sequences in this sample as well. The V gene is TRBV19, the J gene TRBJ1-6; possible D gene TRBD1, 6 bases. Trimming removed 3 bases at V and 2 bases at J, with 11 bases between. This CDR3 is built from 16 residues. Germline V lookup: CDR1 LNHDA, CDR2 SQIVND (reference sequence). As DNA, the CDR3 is TGTGCCAGTAGTATCGGGGGCACGACCTATAATTCACCCCTCCACTTT. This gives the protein CASSIGGTTYNSPLHF.

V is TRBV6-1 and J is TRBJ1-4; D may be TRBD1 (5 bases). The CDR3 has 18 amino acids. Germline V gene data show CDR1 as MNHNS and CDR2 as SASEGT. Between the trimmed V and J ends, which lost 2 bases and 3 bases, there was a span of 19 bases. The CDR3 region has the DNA TGTGCCAGCAGTGAAAGTCGGAACAGGCAGGGTGCTAATGAAAAACTGTTTTTT. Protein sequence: CASSESRNRQGANEKLFF.

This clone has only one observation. The CDR3 coding sequence is TGTGCCAGCAGCTTGCTTGGACAGGAGACCTACGAGCAGTACTTC. It is translated as CASSLLGQETYEQYF. This chain joins TRBV5-6 and TRBJ2-7, with 7 positions matching TRBD1. V was clipped by 1 base and J by 2 bases; unmatched bases: 6. CDR1 is SGHDT, CDR2 YYEEEE, per germline. The CDR3 covers 15 residues.

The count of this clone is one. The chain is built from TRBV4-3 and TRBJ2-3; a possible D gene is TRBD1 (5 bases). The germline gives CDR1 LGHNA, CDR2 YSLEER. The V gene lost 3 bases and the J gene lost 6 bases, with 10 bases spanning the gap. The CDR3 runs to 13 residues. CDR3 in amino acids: CASSHPSGDTQYF. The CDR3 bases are TGCGCCAGCAGCCATCCGTCAGGGGATACGCAGTATTTT.

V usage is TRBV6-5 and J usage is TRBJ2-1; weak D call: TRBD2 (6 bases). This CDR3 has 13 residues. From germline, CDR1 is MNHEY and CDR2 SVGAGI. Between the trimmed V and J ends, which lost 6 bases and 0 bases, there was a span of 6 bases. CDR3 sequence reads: CASSGSSYNEQFF. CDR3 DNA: TGTGCCAGCAGCGGGAGCTCCTACAATGAGCAGTTCTTC.

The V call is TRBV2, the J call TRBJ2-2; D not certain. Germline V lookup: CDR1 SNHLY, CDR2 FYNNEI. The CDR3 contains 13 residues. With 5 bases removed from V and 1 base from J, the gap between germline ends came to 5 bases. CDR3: CASSPENTGELFF. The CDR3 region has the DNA TGTGCCAGCAGTCCGGAGAACACCGGGGAGCTGTTTTTT.

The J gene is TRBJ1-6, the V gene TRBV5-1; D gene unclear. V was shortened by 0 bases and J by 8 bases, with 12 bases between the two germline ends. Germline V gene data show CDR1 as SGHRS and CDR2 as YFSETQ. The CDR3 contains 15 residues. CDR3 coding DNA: TGCGCCAGCAGCTTGGAGTCCAGGAGCTATTCACCCCTCCACTTT. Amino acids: CASSLESRSYSPLHF.

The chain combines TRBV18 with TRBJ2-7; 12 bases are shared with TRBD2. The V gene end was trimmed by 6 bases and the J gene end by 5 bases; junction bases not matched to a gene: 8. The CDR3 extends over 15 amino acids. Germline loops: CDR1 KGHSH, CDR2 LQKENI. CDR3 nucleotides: TGTGCCAGCTCCTTACTAGCGGGGGGTGAGGACGAGCAGTACTTC. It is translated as CASSLLAGGEDEQYF. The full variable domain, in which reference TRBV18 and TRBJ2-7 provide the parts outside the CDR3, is NAGVMQNPRHLVRRRGQEARLRCSPMKGHSHVYWYRQLPEEGLKFMVYLQKENIIDESGMPKERFSAEFPKEGPSILRIQQVVRGDSAAYFCASSLLAGGEDEQYFGPGTRLTVT.

CDR3 DNA: TGTGCCAGCAGCTCCTCTTGGTTGGAAGATACGCAGTATTTT. Translation gives CASSSSWLEDTQYF. The chain has TRBV11-3 and TRBJ2-3, with unresolved D. V gave up 4 bases and J gave up 5 bases, with 13 bases separating them. Germline V gene sequence: CDR1 SGHNT, CDR2 YENEEA. This CDR3 has 14 amino acids.

For the CDR3, the DNA is TGTGCCAGCAGCCCCGGGGCAGGCGGGAATTCACCCCTCCACTTT. Protein: CASSPGAGGNSPLHF. The chain links TRBV7-9 to TRBJ1-6, with D possibly matching TRBD1 (5 bases). CDR1 SEHNR and CDR2 FQNEAQ come from the germline V gene (reference sequence). The CDR3 has 15 amino acids. Trimming took off 5 bases at V and 7 bases at J, with 15 bases between the two ends.

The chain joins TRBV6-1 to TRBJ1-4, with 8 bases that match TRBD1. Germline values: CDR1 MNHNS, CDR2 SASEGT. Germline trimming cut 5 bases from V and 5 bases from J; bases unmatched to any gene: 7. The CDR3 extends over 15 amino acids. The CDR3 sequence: CASSSMDRVNEKLFF. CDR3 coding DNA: TGTGCCAGCAGTTCCATGGACAGGGTAAATGAAAAACTGTTTTTT.

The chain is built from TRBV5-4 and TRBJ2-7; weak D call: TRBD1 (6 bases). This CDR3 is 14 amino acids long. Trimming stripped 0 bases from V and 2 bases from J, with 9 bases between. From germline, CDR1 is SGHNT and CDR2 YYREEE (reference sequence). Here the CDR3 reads CASSLGGQAYEQYF. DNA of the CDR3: TGTGCCAGCAGCTTGGGGGGACAAGCCTACGAGCAGTACTTC. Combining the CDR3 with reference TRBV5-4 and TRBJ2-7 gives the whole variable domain ETGVTQSPTHLIKTRGQQVTLRCSSQSGHNTVSWYQQALGQGPQFIFQYYREEENGRGNFPPRFSGLQFPNYSSELNVNALELDDSALYLCASSLGGQAYEQYFGPGTRLTVT.

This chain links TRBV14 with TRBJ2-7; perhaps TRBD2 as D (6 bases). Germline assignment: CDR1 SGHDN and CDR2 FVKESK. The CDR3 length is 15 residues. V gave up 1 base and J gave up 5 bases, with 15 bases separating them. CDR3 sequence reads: CASSQGIGGRNEQYF. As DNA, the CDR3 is TGTGCCAGCAGCCAAGGGATTGGAGGGAGGAACGAGCAGTACTTC.

CDR3 amino acids: CASSLGQGLGEKLFF. CDR3 DNA: TGTGCCAGCAGCTTAGGCCAGGGTTTGGGTGAAAAACTGTTTTTT. The chain combines TRBV7-2 with TRBJ1-4; a possible D gene is TRBD1 (5 bases). V was pared by 1 base and J by 7 bases, with 13 bases between. This CDR3 has 15 residues. The germline V gene has CDR1 SGHTA and CDR2 FQGNSA.

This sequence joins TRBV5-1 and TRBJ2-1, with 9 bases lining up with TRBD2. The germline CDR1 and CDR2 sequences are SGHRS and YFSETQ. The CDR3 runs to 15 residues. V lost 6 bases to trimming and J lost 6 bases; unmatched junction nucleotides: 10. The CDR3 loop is CASIEGTSNVNEQFF. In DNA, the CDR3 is TGCGCCAGCATCGAAGGGACTAGCAACGTCAATGAGCAGTTCTTC. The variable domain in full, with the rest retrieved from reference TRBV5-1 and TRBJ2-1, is KAGVTQTPRYLIKTRGQQVTLSCSPISGHRSVSWYQQTPGQGLQFLFEYFSETQRNKGNFPGRFSGRQFSNSRSEMNVSTLELGDSALYLCASIEGTSNVNEQFFGPGTRLTVL.

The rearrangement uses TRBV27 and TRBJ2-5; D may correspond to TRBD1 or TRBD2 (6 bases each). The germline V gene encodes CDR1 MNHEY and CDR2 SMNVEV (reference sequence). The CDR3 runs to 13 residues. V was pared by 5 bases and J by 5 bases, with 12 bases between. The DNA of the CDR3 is TGTGCCAGCAGTCACAGGAGGGGGGAGACCCAGTACTTC. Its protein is CASSHRRGETQYF.

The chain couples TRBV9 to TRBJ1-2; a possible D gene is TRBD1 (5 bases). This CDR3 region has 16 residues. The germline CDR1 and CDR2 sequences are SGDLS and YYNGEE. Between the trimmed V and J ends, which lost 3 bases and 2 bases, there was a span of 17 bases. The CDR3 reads CASSGDPGRENYGYTF. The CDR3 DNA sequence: TGTGCCAGCAGCGGGGACCCGGGACGGGAAAACTATGGCTACACCTTC.